This TCR beta chain originates from a study of metastatic and nonmetastatic thyroid tumors. Study-level background: Repertoires of blood and of tissue (tumor or nodule) from malignant and benign thyroid patients were compared.

In this sample, this clone is medium-sized (0.01 to 0.1%). TCRdb re-called clones via MiXCR from the PCR reads. The sample has 30,000 to 40,000 clones; roughly a sixth are singletons. The CDR3 is 17 residues long. The J segment lost 9 bases and the V segment lost 2 bases, leaving 11 bases of the junction unmatched. Germline CDR1 reads MNHNY; CDR2 reads SVGAGI (reference sequence). Not a single patient had been given any form of treatment at any point before undergoing thyroid surgery. The chain employs TRBV6-6 and TRBJ1-6; TRBD1 agrees at 9 bases. Source material: blood. This receptor was identified in a male donor with papillary thyroid cancer or a benign thyroid nodule (not recorded which). Some clones in this sample may be carry-over from other donors' samples. The DNA of the CDR3 is TGTGCCAGCAGTTACCTCGGGGTGGGACAGGGTTCTTCACCCCTCCACTTT. Protein product: CASSYLGVGQGSSPLHF.